A single sample gave rise to the 29 T cell receptor beta chains below, sequenced in a study of T cells in Graves' hyperthyroidism and ophthalmopathy. RNA transcripts served as the template for amplifying TCR beta CDR3 regions. Initially, a first-round RT-PCR of the TCR CDR3 employed the HTBI primer set. From the multiplex PCR reads, TCRdb called clonotypes with MiXCR, one entry per CDR3 protein. The sample gives around 620,000 distinct CDR3 sequences, over 12% of which show up once; 6.5% to 9% is in the top ten. Source material: blood. These receptors were taken from a woman between 18 and 30 years old with Graves' ophthalmopathy.

This clonotype was detected ten times or more. The genes are TRBV6-1 and TRBJ1-6; TRBD1 matches at 10 bases. The CDR3 covers 16 residues. V shed 6 bases and J 13 bases; nucleotides not matched to a gene: 15. Germline V gene lookup returns CDR1 MNHNS and CDR2 SASEGT. CDR3 sequence: CASSSSGQGLFGPLHF. The CDR3 coding sequence is TGTGCCAGCAGCAGTTCGGGACAGGGGCTCTTTGGGCCCCTCCACTTT.

The rearrangement uses TRBV27 and TRBJ1-5; D remains unclear. CDR1 and CDR2 (germline): MNHEY, SMNVEV (reference sequence). The V gene lost 2 bases and the J gene lost 0 bases, with 5 bases spanning the gap. The CDR3 contains 14 residues. The DNA for the CDR3 is TGTGCCAGCAGTTTAATGGGTAGCAATCAGCCCCAGCATTTT. Translated, it gives CASSLMGSNQPQHF.

This clonotype was seen more than once but under ten times. This sequence joins TRBV6-1 and TRBJ2-1, with 8 bases aligning to TRBD2. The CDR3 extends over 14 amino acids. V shed 6 bases and J 1 base; nucleotides not matched to a gene: 2. Germline CDR1 is MNHNS and CDR2 is SASEGT. CDR3 nucleotides: TGTGCCAGCAGAGGGACTAGGTCCTACAATGAGCAGTTCTTC. This codes for CASRGTRSYNEQFF.

This clonotype has more than one count but fewer than ten. This sequence joins TRBV5-6 and TRBJ1-1; weak D call: TRBD1 (5 bases). Between the trimmed V and J ends, which lost 3 bases and 6 bases, there was a span of 15 bases. The CDR3 totals 14 residues. The germline gives CDR1 SGHDT, CDR2 YYEEEE. The chain's CDR3 is CASSSETAGSEAFF. The CDR3 nucleotides read TGTGCCAGCAGCTCCGAGACAGCTGGGTCTGAAGCTTTCTTT.

Comments on this clonotype: Germline is not matched at one junction end, which may reflect a read error. The J gene is TRBJ2-7, the V gene TRBV6-1, with D possibly matching TRBD1 (6 bases). The CDR3 is 12 residues long. Germline assignment: CDR1 MNHNS and CDR2 SASEGT. The CDR3 DNA follows: TGTGCCAACAGTAACAGGGTATACGAGCAGTACTTC. It encodes CANSNRVYEQYF.

The chain carries TRBV4-1 and TRBJ1-6; 8 bases are shared with TRBD1. V lost 0 bases to trimming and J lost 6 bases; unmatched junction nucleotides: 4. The germline V gene has CDR1 MGHRA and CDR2 YSYEKL. CDR3 size: 16 residues. CDR3 sequence (DNA): TGCGCCAGCAGCCAAGAGGCCGGACAGGGTAATTCACCCCTCCACTTT. Protein: CASSQEAGQGNSPLHF.

This clonotype showed up just a few times. The chain combines TRBV20-1 with TRBJ2-2, with 7 bases identical to TRBD2. Trimming removed 2 bases from V and 7 bases from J; junction bases left unmatched: 7. From germline, CDR1 is DFQATT and CDR2 SNEGSKA (reference sequence). There are 14 residues in the CDR3. The CDR3 here is CSARRLAADGELFF. As DNA, the CDR3 is TGCAGTGCTAGACGCCTAGCGGCCGACGGGGAGCTGTTTTTT.

This clonotype was observed many times. J is TRBJ1-1 and V is TRBV30; D not certain. The CDR3 length is 13 residues. Between the trimmed V and J ends, which lost 4 bases and 1 base, there was a span of 10 bases. CDR1 and CDR2 from the germline V gene are GTSNPN and SVGIG (reference sequence). Here the CDR3 DNA reads TGTGCCTGGATGTCAGTGGCGAACACTGAAGCTTTCTTT. Translation: CAWMSVANTEAFF.

This clonotype was recorded many times. J is TRBJ2-3 and V is TRBV7-9; 8 nucleotides align to TRBD1. Germline V gives CDR1 SEHNR, CDR2 FQNEAQ (reference sequence). The CDR3 contains 16 residues. V lost 5 bases, J lost 0 bases, and 7 bases stayed unmatched. This CDR3 reads CASSPTGDQSTDTQYF. CDR3 nucleotides: TGTGCCAGCAGCCCGACAGGGGATCAAAGCACAGATACGCAGTATTTT. Filled out from reference TRBV7-9 and TRBJ2-3, the complete variable domain reads DTGVSQNPRHKITKRGQNVTFRCDPISEHNRLYWYRQTLGQGPEFLTYFQNEAQLEKSRLLSDRFSAERPKGSFSTLEIQRTEQGDSAMYLCASSPTGDQSTDTQYFGPGTRLTVL.

Comments on this clonotype: This may stem from a read error, because a much larger clone lies one nucleotide away. This chain links TRBV28 with TRBJ1-1; D is unclear. The CDR3 sequence is 13 residues long. V gave up 3 bases and J gave up 6 bases, with 11 bases separating them. CDR1 and CDR2 (germline): MDHEN, SYDVKM. CDR3 nucleotide sequence: TGTGCCAGCAGTTTCCCAGTCAGTCCTGAAGCTTTCTTT. Translating gives CASSFPVSPEAFF.

This clonotype occurred a few times. The chain uses TRBV5-6 and TRBJ2-7; TRBD1 or TRBD2 may be the D gene (5 bases each). The CDR3 loop spans 14 amino acids. V was trimmed by 4 bases and J by 0 bases, leaving 11 bases between them. CDR1 is SGHDT and CDR2 is YYEEEE in the germline V gene. CDR3 protein: CASSRDGNSYEQYF. The CDR3 DNA is TGTGCCAGCAGCAGGGACGGGAACTCCTACGAGCAGTACTTC.

V usage is TRBV6-5 and J usage is TRBJ2-7; 7 nucleotides agree with TRBD2. The CDR3 has 13 amino acids. Trimming removed 2 bases from V and 5 bases from J; junction bases left unmatched: 3. The germline CDR1 and CDR2 sequences are MNHEY and SVGAGI. CDR3 residues: CASSYGTINEQYF. The CDR3 nucleotides read TGTGCCAGCAGTTACGGGACTATCAACGAGCAGTACTTC.

This clonotype was counted ten times or more. J is TRBJ2-7 and V is TRBV15; TRBD1 or TRBD2 may be the D gene (6 bases each). This CDR3 spans 14 amino acids. In germline, CDR1 is LNHNV, CDR2 YYDKDF (reference sequence). Trimming cost V 0 bases and J 2 bases, with 8 bases left between them. CDR3 sequence reads: CATSRDRGPYEQYF. CDR3 DNA: TGTGCCACCAGCAGAGATCGGGGGCCCTACGAGCAGTACTTC.

This clonotype was counted a few times. Sequence at one end of the junction differs from germline and may be a read error. The rearrangement links TRBV5-5 to TRBJ2-2; possible D gene TRBD2, 6 bases. This CDR3 comprises 17 residues. Germline-derived CDR1 and CDR2 are SGHKS and YYEKEE (reference sequence). For the CDR3, the DNA is TGTGCCAGCAGCTTGGGTTCGGGACTCGCGAACACCGGGGAGCTGCTTTTT. Translation gives CASSLGSGLANTGELLF.

In its sample, this clonotype was seen many times. In nucleotides, the CDR3 is TGTGCCAGCTCTGGGACAGCCACCTACAATGAGCAGTTCTTC. Protein: CASSGTATYNEQFF. The chain recombines TRBV3-1 with TRBJ2-1, with 7 bases that match TRBD1. The V gene's germline CDR1 is LGHDT and CDR2 YNNKEL (reference sequence). This CDR3 comprises 14 residues. V was clipped by 8 bases and J by 2 bases; unmatched bases: 6.

This clonotype was seen at least ten times. V gene TRBV12-3 or TRBV12-4 combines with J gene TRBJ2-1, with TRBD2 identical over 7 bases. V dropped 5 bases and J dropped 7; count of bases not matched to a gene: 8. This CDR3 contains 14 residues. The CDR3 region is CASSRTSSRNEQFF. CDR3 bases: TGTGCCAGCAGTAGGACTAGTTCGAGGAATGAGCAGTTCTTC.

This clonotype was counted ten times or more. The rearrangement links TRBV3-1 to TRBJ2-3; weak D call: TRBD2 (6 bases). The ends were cut back, 3 bases at V and 3 bases at J, with 16 bases in the middle. The germline V gene has CDR1 LGHDT and CDR2 YNNKEL (reference sequence). The CDR3 consists of 16 residues. The CDR3 here is CASSHRVVEGTDTQYF. CDR3 nucleotide sequence: TGTGCCAGCAGCCACCGGGTAGTGGAGGGTACAGATACGCAGTATTTT.

Ten or more counts support this clonotype. The gene calls are TRBV13 and TRBJ2-7; unclear D gene. Germline values: CDR1 PRHDT, CDR2 FYEKMQ (reference sequence). The CDR3 covers 14 residues. V dropped 2 bases and J dropped 1 base, with 9 bases sitting between them. The CDR3 sequence: CASSLNFRSYEQYF. CDR3 sequence (DNA): TGTGCCAGCAGCTTAAATTTTCGGTCCTACGAGCAGTACTTC.

The chain couples TRBV10-3 to TRBJ2-5; TRBD1 agrees at 7 bases. This CDR3 spans 12 amino acids. Germline CDR1 ENHRY, CDR2 SYGVKD. With V trimmed by 9 bases and J by 1 base, 2 bases remained unmatched. The DNA of the CDR3 is TGTGCCATAGGGACAGTCCAAGAGACCCAGTACTTC. Its protein product is CAIGTVQETQYF.

Regarding this clonotype: One end of the junction is discordant with germline, which a read error may explain. The genes are TRBV2 and TRBJ2-7; TRBD2 matches at 9 bases. The CDR3 spans 13 residues. CDR1 is SNHLY and CDR2 is FYNNEI in the germline V gene. CDR3 sequence: CASSEAGGGEQYF. CDR3 nucleotide sequence: TGTGCCAGCAGCGAAGCGGGAGGAGGCGAGCAGTACTTC.

This chain links TRBV20-1 with TRBJ2-5; 15 positions match TRBD2. The CDR3 is 21 residues long. From germline, CDR1 is DFQATT and CDR2 SNEGSKA (reference sequence). J gave up 4 bases and V 0 bases, and 18 bases lay outside the gene matches. The CDR3 bases are TGCAGTGCTAGAGAGGCTACTTATTCCGGGACTAGCGGGAGGCGAAGAGAGACCCAGTACTTC. Protein: CSAREATYSGTSGRRRETQYF.

This clonotype was seen a handful of times. V is TRBV9 and J is TRBJ2-7, with TRBD2 as a possible D gene (5 bases). The length of the CDR3 is 15 residues. Germline CDR1 SGDLS, CDR2 YYNGEE. V was clipped by 0 bases and J by 3 bases, with 13 bases between them. In DNA, the CDR3 is TGTGCCAGCAGCGTAGGAACTAGTTCGTTCTACGAGCAGTACTTC. Amino acid sequence: CASSVGTSSFYEQYF.

CDR3 protein: CASSPGLAGTSTDTQYF. CDR3 bases: TGTGCCAGCAGTCCAGGACTAGCGGGGACTAGCACAGATACGCAGTATTTT. The gene calls are TRBV27 and TRBJ2-3; 12 bases line up with TRBD2. V lost 5 bases to trimming and J lost 0 bases; unmatched junction nucleotides: 6. This CDR3 has 17 amino acids. From germline, CDR1 is MNHEY and CDR2 SMNVEV (reference sequence).

The chain combines TRBV4-2 with TRBJ2-7; a possible D gene is TRBD1 (6 bases). V was pared by 1 base and J by 5 bases, with 15 bases between. The CDR3 sequence is 15 residues long. The V gene's germline CDR1 is LGHNA and CDR2 YNFKEQ. This CDR3 reads CASSQVNRVDHEQYF. CDR3 sequence (DNA): TGTGCCAGCAGCCAAGTTAACAGGGTGGACCACGAGCAGTACTTC.

In its sample, this clonotype was seen many times. V gene TRBV11-1 combines with J gene TRBJ1-2; 7 bases are a match to TRBD1. Per germline, CDR1 SGHAT and CDR2 FQDESV (reference sequence). The junction had 4 bases not matched to a gene; V was cut back by 4 bases and J by 2 bases. The CDR3 consists of 14 residues. The CDR3 sequence is CASSSRQGNYGYTF. The CDR3 DNA reads as TGTGCCAGCAGCTCTCGACAGGGAAACTATGGCTACACCTTC.

This clonotype was counted ten times or more. The chain links TRBV12-3 or TRBV12-4 to TRBJ1-5; TRBD1 matches 11 bases. The CDR3 covers 15 residues. V trimming: 5 bases; J trimming: 4 bases; junction bases outside the gene matches: 4. The CDR3 loop is CASSRTGGGNQPQHF. The DNA for the CDR3 is TGTGCCAGCAGTAGGACAGGGGGCGGGAATCAGCCCCAGCATTTT.

This clonotype has a count of ten or more. This chain joins TRBV7-9 and TRBJ2-2, with 8 bases matching TRBD1. Germline CDR1 reads SEHNR; CDR2 reads FQNEAQ (reference sequence). Trimming removed 6 bases from V and 2 bases from J; junction bases left unmatched: 5. The CDR3 consists of 15 residues. CDR3 in DNA: TGTGCCAGCAGTCCCGACAGGGGTAACACCGGGGAGCTGTTTTTT. It is translated as CASSPDRGNTGELFF.

There are a few counts of this clonotype. This chain connects TRBV18 to TRBJ2-1; 11 bases map to TRBD2. The germline V gene encodes CDR1 KGHSH and CDR2 LQKENI. The CDR3 sequence is 17 residues long. J was trimmed by 5 bases and V by 2 bases; bases with no gene match: 8. CDR3 amino acids: CASSPGLGTSGNNEQFF. The CDR3 region has the DNA TGTGCCAGCTCACCAGGGCTCGGGACTAGCGGAAACAATGAGCAGTTCTTC.

This clonotype was recorded many times. The rearrangement uses TRBV7-9 and TRBJ2-7; TRBD1 aligns across 8 bases. The CDR3 length is 15 residues. After removal of 4 bases from V and 1 base from J, the junction contained 6 bases not matched to a gene. CDR1 is SEHNR and CDR2 is FQNEAQ in the germline V gene (reference sequence). The CDR3 nucleotides are TGTGCCAGCAGCTCTGACAGGGGACATTCCTACGAGCAGTACTTC. Protein sequence: CASSSDRGHSYEQYF. The full variable domain, rest sourced from reference TRBV7-9 and TRBJ2-7, is DTGVSQNPRHKITKRGQNVTFRCDPISEHNRLYWYRQTLGQGPEFLTYFQNEAQLEKSRLLSDRFSAERPKGSFSTLEIQRTEQGDSAMYLCASSSDRGHSYEQYFGPGTRLTVT.